Below, 2 T cell receptor beta chains from the same sample are listed, as sequenced in a study of shared clonotypes between healthy human individuals. Sequencing was performed with immunoSEQ multiplex PCR; in TCRdb, only in-frame clones are kept and a portion is missing. This sample has over 2,000,000 clones, with around 93% found just once. CD8 cells classed as naive were CD45RO-negative and positively selected for CCR7, excluding terminally differentiated effector memory CD45RA+ cells. Input material: naive CD8+ T cells from PBMCs. These receptors were taken from a man in his late teens or twenties in good health. Some clones in this sample may be carry-over from other donors' samples.

The rearrangement uses TRBV19 and TRBJ2-1; no reliable D call. V was cut by 9 bases and J by 6 bases, with 15 bases left in between. The CDR3 loop spans 13 amino acids. In germline, CDR1 is LNHDA, CDR2 SQIVND (reference sequence). The CDR3 reads CASSPDRINEQFF. Written as DNA, the CDR3 is TGTGCCAGCAGCCCCGACCGAATCAATGAGCAGTTCTTC.

The chain carries TRBV6-6 and TRBJ1-2; no firm D call. The CDR3 is made up of 16 amino acids. V lost 5 bases and J lost 2, with 18 bases in between. Looked up from germline, CDR1 is MNHNY and CDR2 is SVGAGI (reference sequence). The CDR3 region is CASSHTPPGKNYGYTF. CDR3 DNA: TGTGCCAGCAGTCACACCCCACCGGGGAAAAACTATGGCTACACCTTC.